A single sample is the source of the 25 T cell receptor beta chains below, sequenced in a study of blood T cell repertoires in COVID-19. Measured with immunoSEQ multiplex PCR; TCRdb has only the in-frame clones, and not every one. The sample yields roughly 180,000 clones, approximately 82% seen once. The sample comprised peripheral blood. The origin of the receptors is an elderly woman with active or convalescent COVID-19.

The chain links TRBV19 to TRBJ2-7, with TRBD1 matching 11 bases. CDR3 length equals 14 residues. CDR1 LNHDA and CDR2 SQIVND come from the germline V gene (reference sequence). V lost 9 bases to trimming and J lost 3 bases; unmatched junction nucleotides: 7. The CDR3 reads CASGGTGGGYEQYF. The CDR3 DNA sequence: TGTGCCAGCGGGGGGACAGGGGGAGGCTACGAGCAGTACTTC.

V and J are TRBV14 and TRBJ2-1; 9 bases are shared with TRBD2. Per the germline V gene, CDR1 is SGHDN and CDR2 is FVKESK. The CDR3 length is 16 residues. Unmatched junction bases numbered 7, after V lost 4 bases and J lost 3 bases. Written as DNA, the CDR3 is TGTGCCAGCAGCCCCTTGGGTAGCGGGAGCTACAATGAGCAGTTCTTC. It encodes CASSPLGSGSYNEQFF.

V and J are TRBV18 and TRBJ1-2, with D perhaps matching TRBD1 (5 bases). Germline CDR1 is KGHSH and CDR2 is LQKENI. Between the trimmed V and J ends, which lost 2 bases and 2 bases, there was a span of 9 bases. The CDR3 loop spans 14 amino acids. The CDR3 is CASSPSGGNYGYTF. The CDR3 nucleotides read TGTGCCAGCTCACCATCCGGGGGAAACTATGGCTACACCTTC.

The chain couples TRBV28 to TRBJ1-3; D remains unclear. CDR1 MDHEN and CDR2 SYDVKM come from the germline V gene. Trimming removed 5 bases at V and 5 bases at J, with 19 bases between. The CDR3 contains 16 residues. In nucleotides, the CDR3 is TGTGCCAGCAGTCTCCACCCCGGGGTCTTGAGAAACACCATATATTTT. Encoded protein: CASSLHPGVLRNTIYF.

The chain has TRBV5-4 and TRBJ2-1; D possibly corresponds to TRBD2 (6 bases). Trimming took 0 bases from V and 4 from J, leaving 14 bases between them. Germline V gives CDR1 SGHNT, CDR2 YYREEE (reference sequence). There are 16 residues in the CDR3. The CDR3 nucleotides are TGTGCCAGCAGCTTGGAAGGGACTCCATCTTACAATGAGCAGTTCTTC. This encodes CASSLEGTPSYNEQFF.

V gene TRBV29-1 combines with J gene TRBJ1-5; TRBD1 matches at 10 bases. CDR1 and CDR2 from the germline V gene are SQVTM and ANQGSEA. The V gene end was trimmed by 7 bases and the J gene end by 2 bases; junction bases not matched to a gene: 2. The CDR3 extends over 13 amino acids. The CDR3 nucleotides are TGCAGCGCCGGACAGGGGGGCAATCAGCCCCAGCATTTT. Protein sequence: CSAGQGGNQPQHF.

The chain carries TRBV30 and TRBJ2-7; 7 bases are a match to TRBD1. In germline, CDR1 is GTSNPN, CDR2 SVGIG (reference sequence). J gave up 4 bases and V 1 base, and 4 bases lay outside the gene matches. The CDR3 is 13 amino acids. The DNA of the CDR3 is TGTGCCTGGAGTGAGGGCAGGGGGTACGAGCAGTACTTC. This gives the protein CAWSEGRGYEQYF.

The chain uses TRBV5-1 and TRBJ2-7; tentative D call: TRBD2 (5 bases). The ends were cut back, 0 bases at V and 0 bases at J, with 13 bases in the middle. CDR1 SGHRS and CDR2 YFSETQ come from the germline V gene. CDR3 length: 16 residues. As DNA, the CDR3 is TGCGCCAGCAGCTTGGGAGGGTCGGCAATCTCCTACGAGCAGTACTTC. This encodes CASSLGGSAISYEQYF.

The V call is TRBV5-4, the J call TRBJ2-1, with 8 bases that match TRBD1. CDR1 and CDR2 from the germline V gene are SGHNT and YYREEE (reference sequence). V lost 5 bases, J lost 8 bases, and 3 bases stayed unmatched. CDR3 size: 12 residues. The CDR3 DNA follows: TGTGCCAGCAGTCCAGGGGGCTATGAGCAGTTCTTC. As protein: CASSPGGYEQFF.

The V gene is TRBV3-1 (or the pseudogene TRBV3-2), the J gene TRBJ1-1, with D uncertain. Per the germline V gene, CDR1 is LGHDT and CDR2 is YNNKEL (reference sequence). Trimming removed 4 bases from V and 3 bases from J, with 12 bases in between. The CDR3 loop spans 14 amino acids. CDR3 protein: CASSRFTRDTEAFF. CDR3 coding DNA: TGTGCCAGCAGCCGTTTCACTAGGGACACTGAAGCTTTCTTT.

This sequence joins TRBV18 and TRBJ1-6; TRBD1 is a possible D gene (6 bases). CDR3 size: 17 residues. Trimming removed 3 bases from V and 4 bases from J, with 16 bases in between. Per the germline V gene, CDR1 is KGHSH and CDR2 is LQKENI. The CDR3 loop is CASSPVGPGEYNSPLHF. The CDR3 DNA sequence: TGTGCCAGCTCACCGGTTGGCCCAGGGGAATATAATTCACCCCTCCACTTT.

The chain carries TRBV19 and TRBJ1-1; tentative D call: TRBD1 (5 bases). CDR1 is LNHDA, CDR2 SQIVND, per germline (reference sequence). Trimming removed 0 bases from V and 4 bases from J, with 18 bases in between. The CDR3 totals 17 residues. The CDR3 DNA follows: TGTGCCAGTAGTATAGACCCCACGGGGCGGGGGGGCACTGAAGCTTTCTTT. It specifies CASSIDPTGRGGTEAFF.

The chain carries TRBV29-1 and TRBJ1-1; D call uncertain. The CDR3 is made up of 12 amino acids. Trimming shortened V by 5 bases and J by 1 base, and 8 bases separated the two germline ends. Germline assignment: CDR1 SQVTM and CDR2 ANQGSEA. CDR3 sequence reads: CSVLSTNTEAFF. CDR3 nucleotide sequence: TGCAGCGTTCTTTCTACGAACACTGAAGCTTTCTTT. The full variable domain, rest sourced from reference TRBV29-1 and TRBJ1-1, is SAVISQKPSRDICQRGTSLTIQCQVDSQVTMMFWYRQQPGQSLTLIATANQGSEATYESGFVIDKFPISRPNLTFSTLTVSNMSPEDSSIYLCSVLSTNTEAFFGQGTRLTVV.

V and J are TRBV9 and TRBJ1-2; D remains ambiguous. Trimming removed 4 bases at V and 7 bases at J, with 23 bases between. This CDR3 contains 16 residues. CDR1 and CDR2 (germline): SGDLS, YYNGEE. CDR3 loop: CASSPQRSGDTSGYTF. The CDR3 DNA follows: TGTGCCAGCAGCCCCCAGCGGAGCGGGGATACGAGTGGCTACACCTTC.

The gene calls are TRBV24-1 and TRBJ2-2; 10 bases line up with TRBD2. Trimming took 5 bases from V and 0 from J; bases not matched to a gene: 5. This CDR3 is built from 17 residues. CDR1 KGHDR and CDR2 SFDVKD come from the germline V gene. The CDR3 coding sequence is TGTGCCACCAGTGTAACGGGACTAGCGCCGAACACCGGGGAGCTGTTTTTT. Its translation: CATSVTGLAPNTGELFF.

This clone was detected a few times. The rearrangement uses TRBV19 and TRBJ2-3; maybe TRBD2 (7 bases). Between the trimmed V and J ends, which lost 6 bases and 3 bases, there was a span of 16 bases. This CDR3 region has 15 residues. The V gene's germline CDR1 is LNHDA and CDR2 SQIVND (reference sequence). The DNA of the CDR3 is TGTGCCAGTAGGAGAGGGGGAGGGGTGACAGATACGCAGTATTTT. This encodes CASRRGGGVTDTQYF. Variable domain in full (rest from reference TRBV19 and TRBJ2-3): DGGITQSPKYLFRKEGQNVTLSCEQNLNHDAMYWYRQDPGQGLRLIYYSQIVNDFQKGDIAEGYSVSREKKESFPLTVTSAQKNPTAFYLCASRRGGGVTDTQYFGPGTRLTVL.

The CDR3 spells CASSGRGSYEQYF. Here the CDR3 DNA reads TGTGCCAGCAGCGGACGGGGGAGCTACGAGCAGTACTTC. The chain is built from TRBV12-3 or TRBV12-4 and TRBJ2-7; possibly TRBD2 for D (6 bases). V lost 6 bases to trimming and J lost 3 bases, with 12 bases between them. The CDR3 length is 13 residues.

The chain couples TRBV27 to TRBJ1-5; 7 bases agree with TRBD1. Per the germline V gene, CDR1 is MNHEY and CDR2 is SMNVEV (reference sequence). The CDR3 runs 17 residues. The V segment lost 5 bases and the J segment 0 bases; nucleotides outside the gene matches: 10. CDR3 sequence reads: CASSPYGTDYSNQPQHF. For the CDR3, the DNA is TGTGCCAGCAGTCCATACGGGACAGACTATAGCAATCAGCCCCAGCATTTT.

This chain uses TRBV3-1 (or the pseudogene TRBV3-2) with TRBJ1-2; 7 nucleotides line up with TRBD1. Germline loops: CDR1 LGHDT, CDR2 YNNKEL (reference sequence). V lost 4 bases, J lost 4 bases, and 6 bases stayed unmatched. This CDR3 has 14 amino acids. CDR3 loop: CASSPGTVSYGYTF. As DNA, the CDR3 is TGTGCCAGCAGCCCAGGGACAGTGAGCTATGGCTACACCTTC.

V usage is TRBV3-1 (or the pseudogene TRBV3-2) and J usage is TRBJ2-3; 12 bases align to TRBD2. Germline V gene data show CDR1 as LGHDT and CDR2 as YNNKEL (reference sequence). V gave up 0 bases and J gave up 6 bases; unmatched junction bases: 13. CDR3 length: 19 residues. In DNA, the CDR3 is TGTGCCAGCAGCCAAGATAACCCCCGGACTAGCGGGATGATCGATACGCAGTATTTT. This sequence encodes CASSQDNPRTSGMIDTQYF.

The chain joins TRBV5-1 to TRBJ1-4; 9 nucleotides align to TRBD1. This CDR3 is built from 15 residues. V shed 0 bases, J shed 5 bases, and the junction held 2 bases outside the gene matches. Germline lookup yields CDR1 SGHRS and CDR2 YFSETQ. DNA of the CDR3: TGCGCCAGCAGCTTGGTGGGGACAGGGAATGAAAAACTGTTTTTT. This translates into CASSLVGTGNEKLFF.

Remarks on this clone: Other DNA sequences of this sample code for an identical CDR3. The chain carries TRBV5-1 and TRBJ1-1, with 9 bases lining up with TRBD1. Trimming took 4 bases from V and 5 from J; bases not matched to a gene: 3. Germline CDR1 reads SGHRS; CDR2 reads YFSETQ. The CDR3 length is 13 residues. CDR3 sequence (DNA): TGCGCCAGCAGCCCGGGACAGGGTACTGAAGCTTTCTTT. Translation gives CASSPGQGTEAFF. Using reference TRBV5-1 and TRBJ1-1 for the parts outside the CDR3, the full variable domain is KAGVTQTPRYLIKTRGQQVTLSCSPISGHRSVSWYQQTPGQGLQFLFEYFSETQRNKGNFPGRFSGRQFSNSRSEMNVSTLELGDSALYLCASSPGQGTEAFFGQGTRLTVV.

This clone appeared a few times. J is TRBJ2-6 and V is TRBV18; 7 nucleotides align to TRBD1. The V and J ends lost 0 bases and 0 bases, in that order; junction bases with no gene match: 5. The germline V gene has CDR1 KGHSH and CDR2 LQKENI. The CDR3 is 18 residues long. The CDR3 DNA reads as TGTGCCAGCTCACCACCTACAGGGGCCCTCTCTGGGGCCAACGTCCTGACTTTC. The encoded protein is CASSPPTGALSGANVLTF.

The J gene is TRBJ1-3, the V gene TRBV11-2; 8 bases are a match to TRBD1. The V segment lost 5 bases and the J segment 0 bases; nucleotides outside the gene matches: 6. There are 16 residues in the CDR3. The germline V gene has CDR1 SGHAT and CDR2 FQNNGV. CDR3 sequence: CASSVTRGHSGNTIYF. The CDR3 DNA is TGTGCCAGCAGCGTGACCAGGGGGCACTCTGGAAACACCATATATTTT.

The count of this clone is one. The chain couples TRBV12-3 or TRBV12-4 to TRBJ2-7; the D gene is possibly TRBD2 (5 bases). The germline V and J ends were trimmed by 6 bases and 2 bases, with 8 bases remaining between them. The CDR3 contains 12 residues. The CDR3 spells CASSQTTYEQYF. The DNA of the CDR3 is TGTGCCAGCAGCCAGACTACCTACGAGCAGTACTTC.